Below, one T cell receptor beta chain is given with its context. Antigen: not known. The ends lost 4 bases at V and 3 bases at J; junction bases unmatched: 4. Germline assignment: CDR1 SGHRS and CDR2 YFSETQ. The CDR3 loop spans 15 amino acids. The table came from immunoSEQ multiplex PCR; TCRdb's copy has only in-frame clones and leaves some out. Of about 92,000 clones in the sample, roughly 90% are singletons; the top ten hold roughly 25%. The sample originates from a study of T cell responses to AZD1222 COVID-19 vaccine. Study-wide findings and caveats: Regions 160-218 and 743-854 held dominance among vaccine-associated CD4 TCRs, which spanned spike. Most donors were white British and more were female, and clonal diversity was possibly underestimated. Close to half of all spike-specific TCRs reportedly target regions of the variants that are unmutated.

Sequencing was performed on peripheral blood, taken on day 0 of AZD1222 vaccination. This TCR was sampled from an adult in good health. The chain recombines TRBV5-1 with TRBJ2-3, with 11 bases lining up with TRBD2. This chain's CDR3 is CASSPRTSGTDTQYF. The CDR3 DNA reads as TGCGCCAGCAGCCCCCGGACTAGCGGGACAGATACGCAGTATTTT.